The clone carrying this T cell receptor beta chain has ten or more counts. The ends were cut back, 4 bases at V and 0 bases at J, with 12 bases in the middle. CDR3 length equals 15 residues. Germline V gene sequence: CDR1 SEHNR, CDR2 FQNEAQ (reference sequence). TCRdb re-called the RT-PCR reads with MiXCR, one entry per CDR3 protein. Among approximately 720,000 distinct CDR3 sequences, about 14% were seen once, and the ten largest hold roughly 3.9%. The sequenced sample was memory CD4+ T cells from blood. This sequence joins TRBV7-9 and TRBJ1-2; D gene uncertain. This clonotype was obtained from a female donor in good health, serving as a healthy control. The CDR3: CASSSYTLANYGYTF. CDR3 DNA sequence: TGTGCCAGCAGCTCCTACACATTAGCTAACTATGGCTACACCTTC. The full variable domain, completed using reference TRBV7-9 and TRBJ1-2, is DTGVSQNPRHKITKRGQNVTFRCDPISEHNRLYWYRQTLGQGPEFLTYFQNEAQLEKSRLLSDRFSAERPKGSFSTLEIQRTEQGDSAMYLCASSSYTLANYGYTFGSGTRLTVV.